The 7 T cell receptor beta chains below all came from one sample that was sequenced in a study of T cells expressing NK-cell markers (dated by TCRdb to the early 2020s). The protocol used for the library was 5' RACE. For sequencing, an Illumina HiSeq 2000 was employed. Through TCRdb reprocessing, the reads give one entry per CDR3 protein sequence; DNA is omitted. The sample's clone listing holds 250,000 to 300,000 distinct CDR3 sequences. The ten largest account for 4.2% of the sample. Sequenced sample: blood T cells: a sorted CD56 or NKG2C T cell subset, CD4+ or CD8+ T cells, or bulk PBMC T cells (not recorded which). These receptors came from a woman aged 18 to 75 in good health.

The chain has TRBV29-1 and TRBJ2-6; the D gene TCRdb calls, TRBD1, cannot be checked with no DNA. Germline V CDR1 and CDR2: SQVTM, ANQGSEA. The CDR3 has 13 amino acids. This CDR3 reads CSVDRAGANVLTF.

The chain is built from TRBV4-3 and TRBJ2-1; no DNA is available, so the TRBD2 call from TCRdb remains unchecked. Germline CDR1 LGHNA, CDR2 YSLEER. The CDR3 spans 18 residues. The CDR3 sequence is CASSQVSFVVAGFDEQFF.

The rearrangement uses TRBV5-1 and TRBJ2-1; TCRdb's D call, TRBD1, is unchecked because there is no DNA. This CDR3 spans 14 amino acids. In germline, CDR1 is SGHRS, CDR2 YFSETQ. CDR3 sequence reads: CASSQGQAYNEQFF.

The J gene is TRBJ1-5, the V gene TRBV28. Germline CDR1 reads MDHEN; CDR2 reads SYDVKM. The CDR3 is 12 amino acids. This CDR3 reads CASTLMGQPQHF.

V and J are TRBV30 and TRBJ2-5. Germline V gene data show CDR1 as GTSNPN and CDR2 as SVGIG (reference sequence). This CDR3 spans 14 amino acids. CDR3: CAWSEGFKGETQYF.

The chain recombines TRBV14 with TRBJ2-7; TCRdb's assignment of TRBD1 cannot be checked, as there is no DNA. Germline values: CDR1 SGHDN, CDR2 FVKESK. The CDR3 has 15 residues. The CDR3 spells CASSQSGQGTYEQYF. Supplemented by reference TRBV14 and TRBJ2-7, the full variable domain reads EAGVTQFPSHSVIEKGQTVTLRCDPISGHDNLYWYRRVMGKEIKFLLHFVKESKQDESGMPNNRFLAERTGGTYSTLKVQPAELEDSGVYFCASSQSGQGTYEQYFGPGTRLTVT.

This chain connects TRBV6-1 to TRBJ1-1. The V gene's germline CDR1 is MNHNS and CDR2 SASEGT. The CDR3 is made up of 13 amino acids. The chain's CDR3 is CASRREQNTEAFF.